This TCR beta chain was sequenced during a study of neoadjuvant anti-PD-1 for oral cavity cancer. Study outcomes and limitations: Non-responders to neoadjuvant nivolumab had significantly more clonal PBMC T cells than responders.

V was clipped by 10 bases and J by 4 bases; unmatched bases: 7. This CDR3 is 13 amino acids long. Looked up from germline, CDR1 is MNHNY and CDR2 is SVGAGI (reference sequence). Sequenced by immunoSEQ multiplex PCR; TCRdb stores in-frame clones only, minus some. Of about 14,000 clones in the sample, over 60% were seen once. With regard to this clone: Its antigen is still unknown.

This material consisted of PBMCs, taken before nivolumab (anti-PD-1) treatment. The TCR was taken from a person between 40 and 85 years old with oral cavity squamous cell carcinoma. The rearrangement joins TRBV6-6 to TRBJ1-5; 7 nucleotides agree with TRBD1. For the CDR3, the DNA is TGTGCCACCCGTGGGGACAGAAATCAGCCCCAGCATTTT. Translating it yields CATRGDRNQPQHF.